The clone carrying this T cell receptor beta chain turned up a few times. Its cognate antigen is unknown. This specimen belongs to a study of T-cell memory formation after mild COVID-19. Study context: Across donors, TCR clusters were largely donor specific.

This CDR3 region has 13 residues. Germline CDR1 SGHTA, CDR2 FQGNSA. The V end was cut by 5 bases, the J end by 2 bases, with 9 bases between. Libraries for TCRalpha and TCRbeta carried sample barcodes and unique molecular identifiers via 5'RACE. From the 5' RACE reads, TCRdb called clonotypes with MiXCR, one entry per CDR3 protein. Of around 320,000 distinct CDR3 sequences listed, 25% to 30% are singletons. The study, taken as a whole, reports: A balance of CD4 and CD8 characterized clones contracting day 15 to 85, whereas later expanders leaned CD4+. For second-wave clones that peaked at day 37, SARS-CoV-2 specificity went unverified.

The origin of this receptor is an adult woman who had mild COVID-19 (a few samples of this study predate the infection). Cell type and time point are not known. The sequenced sample consisted of PBMCs or a T cell subset sorted from them (not recorded which). The chain couples TRBV7-2 to TRBJ2-5, with D unresolved. CDR3 in amino acids: CASSPQWQETQYF. The CDR3 DNA is TGTGCCAGCAGCCCTCAATGGCAAGAGACCCAGTACTTC.